A selection of T cell receptor beta chains follows, all from one sample in a study of T cell changes during pregnancy in multiple sclerosis. Repertoires were generated with immunoSEQ multiplex PCR, while TCRdb's copy carries only in-frame clones and drops some. Among approximately 58,000 clones listed, 80% to 95% were seen once. The source material was CD4+ T cells from peripheral blood mononuclear cells, sampled after pregnancy. These receptors came from a female donor in good health, enrolled as a control in a pregnancy study. CDR3s leave out the opening cysteine and the closing phenylalanine or tryptophan. D genes are given only for firm matches. A clone size is listed for some rows: how often the clone was seen (once, few, many), or a class if it is expanded.

clone size,D gene,V gene,J gene,CDR3 protein
NA,TRBD2,TRBV5-5,TRBJ2-7,ASSAGLGLAYEQY
few,TRBD1,TRBV28,TRBJ1-2,ASTMTGGGGYT
NA,TRBD1,TRBV13,TRBJ1-4,ASSLGTGFREKLF
NA,NA,TRBV6-5,TRBJ1-2,ASSYYPRGNYGYT
NA,TRBD1,TRBV6-5,TRBJ1-1,ASSTRTGRGEAF
NA,TRBD2,TRBV2,TRBJ2-2,ASSQEGLLAVGELF
NA,NA,TRBV15,TRBJ1-2,ATSKKGGRGYGYT
NA,NA,TRBV5-1,TRBJ2-2,ASSLTVTGELF
NA,TRBD1,TRBV15,TRBJ2-4,ATSSQQGADIQY
NA,TRBD1,TRBV28,TRBJ1-4,ASSSRGTGVIEKLF
NA,TRBD1,TRBV4-2,TRBJ1-3,ASSQVGQGSGNTIY
NA,NA,TRBV18,TRBJ1-2,ASSLAQPRTNDYGYT
NA,NA,TRBV21-1,TRBJ2-3,ASSIPPGGVKRTQY
NA,NA,TRBV7-2,TRBJ1-2,ASSEMVTGIYGYT
NA,TRBD2,TRBV4-2,TRBJ2-3,ASSQDPALAGGSSTDTQY
NA,TRBD1,TRBV4-1,TRBJ1-3,ASSQDRGQGAPGNTIY
NA,NA,TRBV28,TRBJ1-5,ASSLREGNQPQH
NA,NA,TRBV13,TRBJ2-7,ASSPVGRPREQY
NA,TRBD2,TRBV7-3,TRBJ2-1,ASSLGGSGGAGNEQF
NA,TRBD1,TRBV27,TRBJ1-2,ASSLYPPQGDHT
NA,NA,TRBV5-1,TRBJ2-2,ASSLADRNTGELF
NA,TRBD1,TRBV6-5,TRBJ1-2,ASSYSITGVDGYT
once,NA,TRBV6-6,TRBJ1-4,ASRSTGTNEKLF
NA,NA,TRBV4-3,TRBJ1-2,ASSQDSGNPLHGYT
NA,TRBD1,TRBV29-1,TRBJ1-2,SVIGTGGHYGYT
NA,TRBD2,TRBV5-4,TRBJ2-7,ASSPLGGALSYEQY
NA,TRBD1,TRBV30,TRBJ2-3,AWSTRDRFTDTQY
NA,NA,TRBV18,TRBJ2-7,ASSLKQGPYEQY
NA,NA,TRBV7-2,TRBJ1-5,ASSLRGNQPQH
NA,NA,TRBV5-1,TRBJ2-6,ASSFSVVSGANVLT
NA,TRBD1,TRBV5-1,TRBJ1-4,ASSLGQVMNEKLF
once,NA,TRBV2,TRBJ2-5,ATALVGETQY
NA,TRBD2,TRBV4-2,TRBJ2-7,ASSPSGRGATYEQY
NA,NA,TRBV15,TRBJ1-6,ATSRAGNSPLH
few,NA,TRBV2,TRBJ2-7,ASSLTTYEQY
NA,NA,TRBV28,TRBJ1-1,ASSYGGSAEAF
NA,NA,TRBV30,TRBJ2-7,AWSPPPSRGEQY
NA,TRBD1,TRBV6-6,TRBJ2-1,ASRRGQGDNEQF
once,NA,TRBV4-3,TRBJ2-3,ASSRLGQSTDTQY
NA,NA,TRBV5-6,TRBJ1-1,ASSRRGGEAF
once,TRBD2,TRBV7-9,TRBJ2-3,ASSFLSGGADTQY
NA,TRBD2,TRBV5-6,TRBJ2-1,ASSSLAGEF
NA,NA,TRBV6-5,TRBJ2-2,ASSPSVAGELF